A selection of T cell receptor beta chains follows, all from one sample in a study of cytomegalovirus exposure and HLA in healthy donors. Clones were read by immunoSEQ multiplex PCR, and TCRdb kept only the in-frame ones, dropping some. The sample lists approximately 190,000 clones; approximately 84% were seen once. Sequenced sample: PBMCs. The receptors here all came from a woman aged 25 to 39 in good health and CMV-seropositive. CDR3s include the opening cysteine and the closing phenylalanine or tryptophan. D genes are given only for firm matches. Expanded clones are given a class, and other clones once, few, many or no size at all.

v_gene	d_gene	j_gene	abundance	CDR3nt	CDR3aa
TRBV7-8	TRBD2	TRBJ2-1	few	TGTGCCAGCAGCTTAATAGCAGGACTAGACGACAATGAGCAGTTCTTC	CASSLIAGLDDNEQFF
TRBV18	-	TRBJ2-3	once	TGTGCCAGCTCACCCATACTAGCTTTCACAGATACGCAGTATTTT	CASSPILAFTDTQYF
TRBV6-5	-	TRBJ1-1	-	TGTGCCAGCAGTTACTTACAGGGTGCAAGGACTGAAGCTTTCTTT	CASSYLQGARTEAFF
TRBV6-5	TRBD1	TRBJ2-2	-	TGTGCCACTCAGGACAGGGGGGACACCGGGGAGCTGTTTTTT	CATQDRGDTGELFF
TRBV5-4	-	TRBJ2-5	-	TGTGCCAGCTTCGGGGTTGGGCGGGAGACCCAGTACTTC	CASFGVGRETQYF
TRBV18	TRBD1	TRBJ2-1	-	TGTGCCAGCTATGGACAGGGAGAGGGTGAAGCCTACAATGAGCAGTTCTTC	CASYGQGEGEAYNEQFF
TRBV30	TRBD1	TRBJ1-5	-	TGTGCCGGCGGACAGGCGGGCAATCAGCCCCAGCATTTT	CAGGQAGNQPQHF
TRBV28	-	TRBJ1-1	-	TGTGCCAGCAGTTTGACTTACACTGAAGCTTTCTTT	CASSLTYTEAFF
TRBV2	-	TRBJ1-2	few	TGTGCCAGCAGTGAAGCCCGGTATGGCTACACCTTC	CASSEARYGYTF
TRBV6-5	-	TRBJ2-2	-	TGTGCCAGCATCGGGTACACCGGGGAGCTGTTTTTT	CASIGYTGELFF
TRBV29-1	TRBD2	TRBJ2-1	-	TGCAGCGTTCTTCGGACTAGCGGCAATGAGCAGTTCTTC	CSVLRTSGNEQFF
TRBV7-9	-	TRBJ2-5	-	TGTGCCAGCAGCCGAACTGCTATCCAAGAGACCCAGTACTTC	CASSRTAIQETQYF
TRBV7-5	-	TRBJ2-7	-	TGTGCCAGAAGCTTGCTAGCGGGAGAGTACGAGCAGTACTTC	CARSLLAGEYEQYF
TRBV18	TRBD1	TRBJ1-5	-	TGTGCCAGCTCACCGGGTCCCGGGACAGGAGTTCAGCCCCAGCATTTT	CASSPGPGTGVQPQHF
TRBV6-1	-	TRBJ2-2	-	TGTGCCAGCAGTGGACGAGCGCCCTTGAACGGGGAGCTGTTTTTT	CASSGRAPLNGELFF
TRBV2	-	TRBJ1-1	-	TGTGCCAGCAGTGCTCAGATTGAAGCTTTCTTT	CASSAQIEAFF
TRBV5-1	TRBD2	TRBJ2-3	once	TGCGCCAGCAGCCCATCCGGGACTAGCGGGAGGGTGGATACGCAGTATTTT	CASSPSGTSGRVDTQYF
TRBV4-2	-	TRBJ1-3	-	TGTGCCAGCAGCCGCTCCGGGGATTCTGGAAACACCATATATTTT	CASSRSGDSGNTIYF
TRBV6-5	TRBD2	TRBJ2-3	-	TGTGCCACCCGGGGGGACACAGATACGCAGTATTTT	CATRGDTDTQYF
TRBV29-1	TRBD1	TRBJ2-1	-	TGCAGGGGCTCGTCGGGACAGGGGGCTTCTGAGCAGTTCTTC	CRGSSGQGASEQFF
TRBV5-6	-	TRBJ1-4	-	TGTGCCAGCAGCTTGGGGGCGACACCCCGGCATGAAAAACTGTTTTTT	CASSLGATPRHEKLFF
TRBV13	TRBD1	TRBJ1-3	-	TGTGCCAGCAGCTTAGGCCTCGCAGGGGGCGACTCTGGAAACACCATATATTTT	CASSLGLAGGDSGNTIYF
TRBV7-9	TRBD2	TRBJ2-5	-	TGTGCCAGCAGCTCCCGACTAGCGGGGGGGCCGAGAGAGACCCAGTACTTC	CASSSRLAGGPRETQYF
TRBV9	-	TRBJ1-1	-	TGTGCCAGCAGCGTAGGGTCAGGGCTTGTGTACGCTGAAGCTTTCTTT	CASSVGSGLVYAEAFF